Included here is one T cell receptor (beta chain) sequence, with context. CDR1 is LNHDA and CDR2 is SQIVND in the germline V gene (reference sequence). V gave up 6 bases and J gave up 5 bases; unmatched junction bases: 11. The CDR3 totals 15 residues. Original methodology: Estimation of nucleated cell counts relied on the amplification of reference gene primers. Only in-frame clones appear in the TCRdb table, and some are missing; sequencing was by immunoSEQ multiplex PCR. V and J calls and clone size follow that table, whereas D and trimming were derived from the DNA. Here the sample spans approximately 300,000 clones, about 90% being singletons. These data are taken from a study of blood T cell repertoires in COVID-19. Across the whole study: Researchers got acute and convalescent COVID-19 samples from the United States, Italy and Spain. The analysed material was cDNA or gDNA that came from T cells, B-cell-depleted T cells, or PBMCs.

The specimen was peripheral blood. The source of this sequence is a woman in her 50s who had recovered from COVID-19. The J gene is TRBJ1-1, the V gene TRBV19; TRBD1 matches 8 bases. The CDR3 reads CASRSRGQLGTEAFF. DNA of the CDR3: TGTGCCAGTAGAAGCAGGGGGCAATTGGGGACTGAAGCTTTCTTT.